The text below deals with one T cell receptor (beta chain). The sample originates from a study of blood T cells in healthy people across ages. Russia was home to the donors, healthy Caucasian individuals aged 6 to 90. Germline V gene data show CDR1 as DFQATT and CDR2 as SNEGSKA (reference sequence). After removal of 6 bases from V and 3 bases from J, the junction contained 11 bases not matched to a gene. This CDR3 is 15 amino acids long. Combining a sample-barcoded 5' primer with a J-beta primer mix, a second PCR ran for about 7 to 11 cycles. TCRdb recomputed calls from the 5' RACE reads with MiXCR, one row per CDR3 protein. The repertoire has approximately 900,000 distinct CDR3 sequences, about 27% of them found once; the top ten carry 9.5% to 13%. This sample also belongs to another study, concerning T cells of mothers and their children. That source reports: Relative to unrelated pairs, biologically related mother-child dyads exhibited marginally greater, non-significant overlap.

Sequenced input: blood. The chain links TRBV20-1 to TRBJ1-5, with TRBD1 matching 7 bases. The sequence derives from a woman in her 40s in good health. In DNA form, the CDR3 reads TGCAGTGCCCCGACAGGGAAAGGGAACAATCAGCCCCAGCATTTT. Translation gives CSAPTGKGNNQPQHF.